The present entry profiles one T cell receptor beta chain with its context. Its antigen is not known. The sample comes from a study of T cells after yellow fever vaccination. Points from the study as a whole: Peaking faster, on day 5 versus 15, the secondary response was nonetheless weaker. Overlap between CD4 and CD8 compartments was detected for a small share of clonotypes. Post-booster repertoires contained most primary-vaccination clones again (96% CD4, about 88% CD8).

TCRdb independently ran MiXCR on the 5' RACE reads; one entry per CDR3 protein. The sample lists 450,000 to 550,000 distinct CDR3 sequences; roughly 21% were seen once. This CDR3 spans 15 amino acids. Germline V gene sequence: CDR1 MNHNS, CDR2 SASEGT. V lost 6 bases to trimming and J lost 3 bases; unmatched junction nucleotides: 9. The chain combines TRBV6-1 with TRBJ2-7, with TRBD2 matching over 9 bases. The source material was PBMCs, sampled 15 days after the yellow fever booster vaccination. The origin of this receptor is a man under 40 who received the YFV17D yellow fever vaccine. The CDR3 sequence is CASSKIAGEIYEQYF. The CDR3 coding sequence is TGTGCCAGCAGCAAAATAGCGGGAGAGATCTACGAGCAGTACTTC.